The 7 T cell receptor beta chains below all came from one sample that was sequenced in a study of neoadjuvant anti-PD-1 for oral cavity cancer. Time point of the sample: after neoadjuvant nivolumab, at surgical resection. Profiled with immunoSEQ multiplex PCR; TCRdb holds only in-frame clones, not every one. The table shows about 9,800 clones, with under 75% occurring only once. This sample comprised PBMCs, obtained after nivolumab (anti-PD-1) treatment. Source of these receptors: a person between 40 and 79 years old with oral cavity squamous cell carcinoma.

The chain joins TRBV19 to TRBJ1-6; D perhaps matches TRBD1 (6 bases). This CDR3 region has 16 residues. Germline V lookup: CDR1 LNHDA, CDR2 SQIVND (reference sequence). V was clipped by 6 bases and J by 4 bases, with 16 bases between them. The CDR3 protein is CASRSPGQPYNSPLHF. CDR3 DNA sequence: TGTGCCAGTAGATCCCCCGGACAGCCATATAATTCACCCCTCCACTTT.

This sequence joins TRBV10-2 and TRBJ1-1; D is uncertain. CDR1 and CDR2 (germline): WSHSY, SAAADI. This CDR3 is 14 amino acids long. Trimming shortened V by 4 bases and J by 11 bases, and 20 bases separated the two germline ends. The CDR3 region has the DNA TGCGCCAGCAGTGCCCCCGCCCGCCAAGACGCGGCTTTCTTT. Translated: CASSAPARQDAAFF.

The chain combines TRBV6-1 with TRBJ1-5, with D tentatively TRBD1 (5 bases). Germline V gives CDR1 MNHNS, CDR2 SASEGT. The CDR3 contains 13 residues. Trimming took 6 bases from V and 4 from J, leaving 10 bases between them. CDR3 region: CASRGDGNQPQHF. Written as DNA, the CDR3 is TGTGCCAGCAGGGGGGACGGGAATCAGCCCCAGCATTTT.

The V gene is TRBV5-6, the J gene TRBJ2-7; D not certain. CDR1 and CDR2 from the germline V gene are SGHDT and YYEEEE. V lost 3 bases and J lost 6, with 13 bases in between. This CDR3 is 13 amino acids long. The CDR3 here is CASSSLMKAEQYF. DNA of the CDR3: TGTGCCAGCAGCTCATTGATGAAGGCCGAGCAGTACTTC.

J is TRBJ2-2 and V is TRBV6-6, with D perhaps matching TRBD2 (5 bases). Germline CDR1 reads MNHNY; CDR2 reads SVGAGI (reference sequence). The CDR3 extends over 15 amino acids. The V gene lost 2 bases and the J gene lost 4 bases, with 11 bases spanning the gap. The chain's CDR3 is CASSYERESTGELFF. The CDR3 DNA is TGTGCCAGCAGTTACGAGAGGGAGAGCACCGGGGAGCTGTTTTTT.

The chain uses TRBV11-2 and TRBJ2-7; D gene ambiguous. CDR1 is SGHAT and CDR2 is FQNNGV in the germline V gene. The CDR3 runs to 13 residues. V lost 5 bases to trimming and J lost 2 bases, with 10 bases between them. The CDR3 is CASSLLTTYEQYF. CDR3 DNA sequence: TGTGCCAGCAGCCTATTGACGACCTACGAGCAGTACTTC.

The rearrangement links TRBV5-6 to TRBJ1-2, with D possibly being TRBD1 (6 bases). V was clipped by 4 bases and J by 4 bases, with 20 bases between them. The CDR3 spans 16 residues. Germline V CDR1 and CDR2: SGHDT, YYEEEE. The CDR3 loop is CASSGGPGLVLYGYTF. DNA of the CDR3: TGTGCCAGCAGCGGGGGGCCAGGCCTTGTCCTCTATGGCTACACCTTC.